This TCR beta chain was sequenced for a study of a mutant IDH1 vaccine in newly diagnosed glioma. Whole-study context: Treated patients, roughly 60% male and roughly 40% female, averaged approximately 40 years of age. Pretreatment consisted of radiotherapy, temozolomide, or both, with most receiving both. Study results and caveats: Seemingly, top peripheral T cell clonotype changes bore no relation to pseudoprogression.

Time point reported: week 47, end of study. In every dose of vaccine, 300 ug of mutant IDH1 20-mer peptide was given alongside topical imiquimod. The donors' diagnosis was new WHO grade 3 or 4 astrocytoma that was IDH1-mutant and ATRX-lost. Note on this clone: What it binds is not known.

The assay was immunoSEQ multiplex PCR, and TCRdb's table has in-frame clones only and misses some. The sample yields approximately 35,000 clones, 75% to 95% seen once. Germline CDR1 reads SGHVS; CDR2 reads FNYEAQ. V trimming: 2 bases; J trimming: 1 base; junction bases outside the gene matches: 5. The CDR3 totals 16 residues. Sequencing used PBMCs, obtained from a glioma patient whose treatment included an IDH1 peptide vaccine. V is TRBV7-6 and J is TRBJ2-5; 9 bases are a match to TRBD2. The sequence was obtained from a woman aged 40 to 55 with glioma. The CDR3 region has the DNA TGTGCCAGCAGCTTAAGGGCTAGCGGGATCCAAGAGACCCAGTACTTC. It specifies CASSLRASGIQETQYF.